This entry lists 17 T cell receptor beta chains sequenced from one sample in a study of blood T cells in healthy people across ages. Then a second PCR, running about 7 to 11 cycles, was carried out with a sample-barcoded 5' primer and a J-beta primer mix. TCRdb independently ran MiXCR on the 5' RACE reads; one entry per CDR3 protein. The table includes about 640,000 distinct CDR3 sequences, about 30% detected once. Sequenced input: blood. All receptors derive from an elderly woman in good health.

The table lists this clonotype with a few counts. Just one base apart from a much larger clone, this may be a read error. The genes are TRBV24-1 and TRBJ2-7; D is perhaps TRBD2 (5 bases). The CDR3 contains 14 residues. Deletions cut 6 bases from V and 7 bases from J, with 18 bases between. CDR1 KGHDR and CDR2 SFDVKD come from the germline V gene. CDR3 nucleotides: TGTGCCACCAGTTCCGGGGAAAGATACAATGAGCAGTACTTC. It is translated as CATSSGERYNEQYF.

Notes on this clonotype: A read error is possible here, since a much larger clone lies one base away. The chain carries TRBV15 and TRBJ2-5; 8 bases agree with TRBD1. The germline V gene encodes CDR1 LNHNV and CDR2 YYDKDF (reference sequence). The length of the CDR3 is 16 residues. The CDR3 nucleotides are TGTGCCACCAGCAGAGTGGGGGCAGGGGGCCAAGAGACCCGGTACTTC. This codes for CATSRVGAGGQETRYF.

The sample holds many counts of this clonotype. The J gene is TRBJ1-1, the V gene TRBV20-1, with D unclear. Germline CDR1 reads DFQATT; CDR2 reads SNEGSKA (reference sequence). V gave up 0 bases and J gave up 1 base, with 6 bases separating them. This CDR3 is built from 13 residues. As DNA, the CDR3 is TGCAGTGCTAGAGAACCACAGAACACTGAAGCTTTCTTT. Its translation: CSAREPQNTEAFF.

The sample holds many counts of this clonotype. The chain has TRBV2 and TRBJ2-5, with a weak D call TRBD1 (6 bases). Germline CDR1 is SNHLY and CDR2 is FYNNEI. The CDR3 runs 13 residues. Trimming cost V 6 bases and J 2 bases, with 10 bases left between them. The CDR3 nucleotides are TGTGCCAGCAGGACAGGATTTCAAGAGACCCAGTACTTC. This sequence encodes CASRTGFQETQYF.

The V and J genes are TRBV12-3 or TRBV12-4 and TRBJ2-1; TRBD2 matches at 12 bases. Losses at the gene ends were 5 bases for V and 11 bases for J; bases not matched to a gene: 10. CDR3 length: 15 amino acids. Here the CDR3 DNA reads TGTGCCAGCAGTCCGACTAGCGGGGGCCTTGGGAAGCAGTTCTTC. It yields the protein CASSPTSGGLGKQFF.

Comment on this clonotype: Just one base apart from a much larger clone, this may be a read error. The genes are TRBV6-1 and TRBJ2-1; 11 nucleotides line up with TRBD2. The J call may be incorrect, as the DNA end agrees better with TRBJ2-7. The germline V gene has CDR1 MNHNS and CDR2 SASEGT. This CDR3 comprises 16 residues. The CDR3 reads CASSDPGLADYNEQYF. CDR3 DNA: TGTGCCAGCAGTGATCCGGGACTAGCGGACTACAATGAGCAGTACTTC.

A remark on this clonotype: A much larger clone lies one base from this, so it may be a read error. This chain links TRBV5-1 with TRBJ2-4; 9 bases are shared with TRBD1. The tail of the sequence fits TRBJ2-7 better, so the J call may be wrong. Germline values: CDR1 SGHRS, CDR2 YFSETQ. This CDR3 is built from 14 residues. The DNA for the CDR3 is TGCGCCAGCAGCTGGTGGGACAGGGAAGACGAGCAGTACTTC. This sequence encodes CASSWWDREDEQYF.

This clonotype was recorded at least ten times. This rearrangement joins TRBV7-3 to TRBJ2-4; no clear D gene. CDR1 SGHTA and CDR2 FQGTGA come from the germline V gene. V lost 5 bases and J lost 2, with 10 bases in between. This CDR3 has 14 residues. Here the CDR3 reads CASSPTSSKNIQYF. CDR3 DNA: TGTGCCAGCAGCCCGACCTCTTCCAAAAACATTCAGTACTTC.

On this clonotype itself: This may stem from a read error, because a much larger clone lies one nucleotide away. This chain connects TRBV5-1 to TRBJ2-1; TRBD1 agrees at 8 bases. The DNA end is more similar to TRBJ2-7, so the J call may be wrong. The V gene's germline CDR1 is SGHRS and CDR2 YFSETQ. This CDR3 spans 17 amino acids. Here the CDR3 DNA reads TGCGCCAGCAGCTTCGGCACAGGGGGTAGCTCCTACAATGAGCAGTACTTC. Translated: CASSFGTGGSSYNEQYF.

On this clonotype itself: At one boundary the junction diverges from the germline segment, which might be a read error. This sequence joins TRBV20-1 and TRBJ2-7, with a possible D match to TRBD1 (6 bases). Germline V CDR1 and CDR2: DFQATT, SNEGSKA (reference sequence). CDR3 length: 12 amino acids. For the CDR3, the DNA is TGCAGCACCCAGGGGCACTCCTGCGAGCAGTACTTC. Protein: CSTQGHSCEQYF.

This clonotype was detected many times. The V and J genes are TRBV4-1 and TRBJ1-6; 8 bases align to TRBD1. Germline values: CDR1 MGHRA, CDR2 YSYEKL. V gave up 4 bases and J gave up 10 bases; unmatched junction bases: 6. CDR3 length: 14 residues. The CDR3 reads CASSPGQERSPLHF. CDR3 coding DNA: TGCGCCAGCAGCCCGGGACAGGAGAGATCACCCCTCCACTTT.

The CDR3 loop reads CATSDHKTGGGHDTEAFF. The DNA of the CDR3 is TGTGCCACCAGTGATCACAAAACAGGGGGCGGTCACGACACTGAAGCTTTCTTT. The chain joins TRBV24-1 to TRBJ1-1; TRBD1 matches at 9 bases. CDR1 is KGHDR and CDR2 is SFDVKD in the germline V gene. This CDR3 contains 18 residues. The V gene end was trimmed by 3 bases and the J gene end by 3 bases; junction bases not matched to a gene: 13.

On this clonotype itself: This may be a read error, as it is one base from a much larger clone. CDR3 sequence reads: CVSSYRGWGTQYF. The DNA for the CDR3 is TGTGTCAGCAGCTATCGGGGGTGGGGAACCCAGTACTTC. The V call is TRBV7-3, the J call TRBJ2-5, with D perhaps TRBD2 (6 bases). Germline CDR1 and CDR2: SGHTA and FQGTGA. This CDR3 has 13 residues.

Worth noting for this clonotype: This may be a read error, as it is one base from a much larger clone. Written as DNA, the CDR3 is TGTGCCAGCAGCTTAGACGGGGGGGGCTACAATGAGCAGGTCTTC. Residues: CASSLDGGGYNEQVF. The chain carries TRBV11-2 and TRBJ2-1; TRBD2 matches 8 bases. In germline, CDR1 is SGHAT, CDR2 FQNNGV. The CDR3 totals 15 residues.

A few counts support this clonotype. This sequence joins TRBV7-2 and TRBJ2-5, with TRBD2 identical over 9 bases. With V trimmed by 4 bases and J by 1 base, 19 bases remained unmatched. There are 20 residues in the CDR3. Germline V CDR1 and CDR2: SGHTA, FQGNSA. The chain's CDR3 is CASSSSRASGGLISQETQYF. The CDR3, as DNA: TGTGCCAGCAGCTCCTCCAGGGCGAGCGGGGGGTTAATATCCCAAGAGACCCAGTACTTC. The full variable domain, its missing parts supplied by reference TRBV7-2 and TRBJ2-5, is GAGVSQSPSNKVTEKGKDVELRCDPISGHTALYWYRQSLGQGLEFLIYFQGNSAPDKSGLPSDRFSAERTGGSVSTLTIQRTQQEDSAVYLCASSSSRASGGLISQETQYFGPGTRLLVL.

In this sample, this clonotype turned up many times. The J gene is TRBJ2-3, the V gene TRBV2; 8 positions agree with TRBD2. The CDR3 runs to 15 residues. From germline, CDR1 is SNHLY and CDR2 FYNNEI. Trimming at V came to 1 base and at J to 2 bases, leaving 2 bases not matched to a gene. The CDR3 loop is CASSEGGGNTDTQYF. The DNA for the CDR3 is TGTGCCAGCAGTGAAGGCGGGGGGAACACAGATACGCAGTATTTT. Complete variable domain (other parts from reference TRBV2 and TRBJ2-3): EPEVTQTPSHQVTQMGQEVILRCVPISNHLYFYWYRQILGQKVEFLVSFYNNEISEKSEIFDDQFSVERPDGSNFTLKIRSTKLEDSAMYFCASSEGGGNTDTQYFGPGTRLTVL.

Details on this clonotype: A much larger clone lies one base from this, so it may be a read error. The chain has TRBV7-2 and TRBJ2-5; maybe TRBD1 (5 bases). The CDR3 consists of 15 residues. CDR1 is SGHTA and CDR2 is FQGNSA in the germline V gene. V shed 1 base and J shed 6 bases, with 15 bases lying between them. The chain's CDR3 is CASSLGGTGCKTQYF. The CDR3 coding sequence is TGTGCCAGCAGCTTAGGAGGTACAGGTTGTAAGACCCAGTACTTC. Full variable domain (missing parts from reference TRBV7-2 and TRBJ2-5): GAGVSQSPSNKVTEKGKDVELRCDPISGHTALYWYRQSLGQGLEFLIYFQGNSAPDKSGLPSDRFSAERTGGSVSTLTIQRTQQEDSAVYLCASSLGGTGCKTQYFGPGTRLLVL.